This record looks at one T cell receptor beta chain sequence and its context. It was with a sample-barcoded 5' primer and a J-beta primer mix that a second PCR of roughly 7 to 12 cycles was run. Each of the cDNA molecules was tagged by a template-switch adaptor with 12 random nucleotides. TCRdb redid the calling of the 5' RACE reads with MiXCR, one entry per CDR3 protein. The sample yields about 1.1 million distinct CDR3 sequences, approximately 38% seen once. This specimen belongs to a study of blood T cells in healthy people across ages. Trimming stripped 0 bases from V and 6 bases from J, with 9 bases between. CDR3 length equals 14 residues. Germline V gene sequence: CDR1 KGHSY, CDR2 FQNENV.

The sequence came from a man between 18 and 29 years old in good health. The sample taken for sequencing was blood. V gene TRBV16 combines with J gene TRBJ2-1; tentative D call: TRBD2 (6 bases). CDR3 sequence: CASSQSQGGNEQFF. DNA of the CDR3: TGTGCCAGCAGCCAATCCCAGGGAGGCAATGAGCAGTTCTTC.